Listed here are 18 T cell receptor beta chains from one sample, sequenced in a study of T cells in Graves' hyperthyroidism and ophthalmopathy. RNA transcripts served as the template for amplifying TCR beta CDR3 regions. First-round RT-PCR with HTBI primers amplified the TCR CDR3 region. Each CDR3 protein gets one entry after TCRdb re-called the multiplex PCR reads with MiXCR. The table shows 200,000 to 250,000 distinct CDR3 sequences, with around 26% occurring only once. The sample consisted of blood. The origin of the receptors is a middle-aged woman with Graves' ophthalmopathy.

The sample holds a few counts of this clonotype. V and J are TRBV3-1 and TRBJ1-1, with D maybe TRBD1 (6 bases). Germline CDR1 reads LGHDT; CDR2 reads YNNKEL (reference sequence). The CDR3 is 13 residues long. Trimming stripped 6 bases from V and 4 bases from J, with 12 bases between. CDR3 coding DNA: TGTGCCAGCAGGGGTTCGGGGGCCACTGAAGCTTTCTTT. Amino acid sequence: CASRGSGATEAFF.

The gene calls are TRBV6-5 and TRBJ1-2; maybe TRBD1 (5 bases). This CDR3 contains 13 residues. Trimming shortened V by 0 bases and J by 8 bases, and 10 bases separated the two germline ends. Per germline, CDR1 MNHEY and CDR2 SVGAGI. The CDR3 nucleotides read TGTGCCAGCAGTTACTCTGGGGCGCGGGGCTACACCTTC. Its protein product is CASSYSGARGYTF.

This clonotype was seen ten or more times. The DNA for the CDR3 is TGCAGCGTGACAGGGGGTAACACTGAAGCTTTCTTT. Its translation: CSVTGGNTEAFF. The chain joins TRBV29-1 to TRBJ1-1; the match to TRBD1 covers 9 bases. Germline V CDR1 and CDR2: SQVTM, ANQGSEA. Germline trimming cut 6 bases from V and 2 bases from J; bases unmatched to any gene: 1. The CDR3 totals 12 residues.

This clonotype was recorded a few times. The chain recombines TRBV4-2 with TRBJ2-5; possibly TRBD1 or TRBD2 for D (6 bases each). Trimming pared 1 base from V and 5 bases from J, leaving 11 bases between. CDR1 and CDR2 (germline): LGHNA, YNFKEQ. The CDR3 totals 14 residues. CDR3 sequence: CASSQAGAWETQYF. In nucleotides, the CDR3 is TGTGCCAGCAGCCAAGCGGGGGCTTGGGAGACCCAGTACTTC.

The rearrangement uses TRBV30 and TRBJ2-2; 12 bases are shared with TRBD2. The CDR3 totals 14 residues. Germline trimming cut 3 bases from V and 9 bases from J; bases unmatched to any gene: 5. CDR1 is GTSNPN, CDR2 SVGIG, per germline (reference sequence). The DNA for the CDR3 is TGTGCCTGGAGCCGGGGACTAGCGGGTAGGGAGCTGTTTTTT. As protein: CAWSRGLAGRELFF.

This clonotype was counted many times. This chain connects TRBV29-1 to TRBJ2-7, with TRBD2 matching over 10 bases. The V gene's germline CDR1 is SQVTM and CDR2 ANQGSEA. V lost 7 bases to trimming and J lost 1 base; unmatched junction nucleotides: 4. This CDR3 has 13 residues. CDR3 residues: CSAVAGGSYEQYF. The DNA for the CDR3 is TGCAGCGCAGTAGCGGGAGGTTCCTACGAGCAGTACTTC.

This clonotype was seen repeatedly, ten times or more. In nucleotides, the CDR3 is TGTGCCAGCAGGACGGCATTCCGGGAGGAGACCCAGTACTTC. Translation gives CASRTAFREETQYF. This chain joins TRBV11-2 and TRBJ2-5; D possibly corresponds to TRBD2 (6 bases). The CDR3 has 14 residues. The V gene's germline CDR1 is SGHAT and CDR2 FQNNGV. The V gene lost 6 bases and the J gene lost 5 bases, with 16 bases spanning the gap.

This clonotype occurred a few times. V is TRBV7-2 and J is TRBJ2-2; tentative D call: TRBD2 (6 bases). Trimming stripped 5 bases from V and 4 bases from J, with 11 bases between. The CDR3 has 14 residues. The germline CDR1 and CDR2 sequences are SGHTA and FQGNSA. This CDR3 reads CASSQGLLTGELFF. The CDR3 DNA follows: TGTGCCAGCAGCCAGGGACTCCTCACCGGGGAGCTGTTTTTT.

This clonotype was recorded at least ten times. The V call is TRBV9, the J call TRBJ2-2, with 10 positions matching TRBD2. The V gene's germline CDR1 is SGDLS and CDR2 YYNGEE. The V segment lost 1 base and the J segment 7 bases; nucleotides outside the gene matches: 4. CDR3 length: 15 residues. The CDR3 region has the DNA TGTGCCAGCAGCGTAAAAGCGGGAGGGATCGGGGAGCTGTTTTTT. Amino acids: CASSVKAGGIGELFF.

This clonotype was recorded many times. The chain links TRBV28 to TRBJ1-2; D unclear. Between the trimmed V and J ends, which lost 2 bases and 7 bases, there was a span of 11 bases. The CDR3 contains 13 residues. Germline V CDR1 and CDR2: MDHEN, SYDVKM. CDR3 DNA: TGTGCCAGCAGTTTAGCCACGGTTTTTGGCTACACCTTC. As protein: CASSLATVFGYTF.

This clonotype occurred many times. J is TRBJ2-2 and V is TRBV12-3 or TRBV12-4; no definite D call. CDR3 length equals 15 residues. The ends were cut back, 5 bases at V and 2 bases at J, with 12 bases in the middle. The CDR3 reads CASSDLRANTGELFF. The DNA of the CDR3 is TGTGCCAGCAGTGACCTTCGAGCTAACACCGGGGAGCTGTTTTTT.

The chain links TRBV12-3 or TRBV12-4 to TRBJ2-5, with a weak D call TRBD1 (6 bases). This CDR3 is built from 16 residues. Trimming removed 4 bases at V and 0 bases at J, with 15 bases between. The CDR3 nucleotides read TGTGCCAGCAGTTACCGACAGGAATCGTACCAAGAGACCCAGTACTTC. Translating it yields CASSYRQESYQETQYF.

This clonotype appeared many times. CDR3 loop: CASSEYGGDGETQYF. The CDR3 DNA follows: TGTGCCAGCAGTGAATACGGGGGTGATGGGGAGACCCAGTACTTC. The V and J genes are TRBV6-1 and TRBJ2-5, with D maybe TRBD2 (6 bases). The V gene lost 2 bases and the J gene lost 5 bases, with 15 bases spanning the gap. Germline lookup yields CDR1 MNHNS and CDR2 SASEGT. The CDR3 totals 15 residues.

This clonotype was observed a few times. The chain is built from TRBV2 and TRBJ2-7; no clear D. Trimming took off 6 bases at V and 6 bases at J, with 6 bases between the two ends. This CDR3 comprises 10 residues. Per the germline V gene, CDR1 is SNHLY and CDR2 is FYNNEI. The DNA of the CDR3 is TGTGCCAGCAGGCCTTCCGAGCAGTACTTC. Encoded protein: CASRPSEQYF. Full variable domain (rest looked up from reference TRBV2 and TRBJ2-7): EPEVTQTPSHQVTQMGQEVILRCVPISNHLYFYWYRQILGQKVEFLVSFYNNEISEKSEIFDDQFSVERPDGSNFTLKIRSTKLEDSAMYFCASRPSEQYFGPGTRLTVT.

The genes are TRBV28 and TRBJ1-3; 7 nucleotides line up with TRBD1. The CDR3 is 17 amino acids. Germline V gives CDR1 MDHEN, CDR2 SYDVKM. V gave up 5 bases and J gave up 7 bases; unmatched junction bases: 17. CDR3 protein: CASSPGPGTAMRNTIYF. The CDR3 DNA reads TGTGCCAGCAGTCCAGGCCCCGGGACAGCTATGCGGAACACCATATATTTT. Based on the CDR3 plus reference TRBV28 and TRBJ1-3, the full variable domain is DVKVTQSSRYLVKRTGEKVFLECVQDMDHENMFWYRQDPGLGLRLIYFSYDVKMKEKGDIPEGYSVSREKKERFSLILESASTNQTSMYLCASSPGPGTAMRNTIYFGEGSWLTVV.

This clonotype was seen at least ten times. J is TRBJ1-1 and V is TRBV4-1; D uncertain. V was pared by 2 bases and J by 2 bases, with 12 bases between. CDR1 and CDR2 from the germline V gene are MGHRA and YSYEKL. The CDR3 covers 15 residues. CDR3 sequence: CASSQPTRLNTEAFF. The DNA of the CDR3 is TGCGCCAGCAGCCAACCGACAAGGCTTAACACTGAAGCTTTCTTT.

The sample holds many counts of this clonotype. J is TRBJ2-2 and V is TRBV12-3 or TRBV12-4, with D unresolved. V gave up 11 bases and J gave up 3 bases, with 10 bases separating them. This CDR3 spans 12 amino acids. Here the CDR3 reads CAQHGDTGELFF. CDR3 nucleotides: TGTGCCCAGCACGGTGACACCGGGGAGCTGTTTTTT.

In this sample, this clonotype turned up many times. For the CDR3, the DNA is TGTGCCAGCAGTTTATGGGACAGGGTCGAGCAGTACTTC. Translation: CASSLWDRVEQYF. V gene TRBV28 combines with J gene TRBJ2-7, with 8 bases identical to TRBD1. J was trimmed by 6 bases and V by 0 bases; bases with no gene match: 1. CDR1 is MDHEN, CDR2 SYDVKM, per germline. The length of the CDR3 is 13 residues.